The sample holds a few counts of the clone carrying this T cell receptor (beta chain). The CDR3 runs 17 residues. V was clipped by 0 bases and J by 3 bases, with 15 bases between them. CDR1 is SGHAT and CDR2 is FQNNGV in the germline V gene. The data derive from a study of identical twins. TCRdb processed the 5' RACE reads anew with MiXCR; each CDR3 protein has one entry. Counted here are roughly 220,000 distinct CDR3 sequences, under 8.5% occurring once; the ten biggest clones make up more than 14%. This sample was also put to use in a study of T cells expressing NK-cell markers.

The rearrangement uses TRBV11-2 and TRBJ2-1, with D maybe TRBD1 (5 bases). The sequenced sample consisted of CD8+ T cells sorted from blood. The sequence came from a woman between 18 and 30 years old in good health. CDR3: CASSLDRAGRYYNEQFF. The DNA for the CDR3 is TGTGCCAGCAGCTTAGATCGGGCAGGGCGTTACTACAATGAGCAGTTCTTC. The variable domain in full, with the rest retrieved from reference TRBV11-2 and TRBJ2-1, is EAGVAQSPRYKIIEKRQSVAFWCNPISGHATLYWYQQILGQGPKLLIQFQNNGVVDDSQLPKDRFSAERLKGVDSTLKIQPAKLEDSAVYLCASSLDRAGRYYNEQFFGPGTRLTVL.